Each of the 4 T cell receptor beta chains below was sequenced from the same sample in a study of shared clonotypes between healthy human individuals. Assay used: immunoSEQ multiplex PCR; TCRdb lists only in-frame clones, some missing. The sample includes some 1,400,000 clones, more than 95% seen only once; the top ten take roughly 1.1%. The material sequenced was naive CD4+ T cells sorted from blood. The subset was: CD45RA+ positively selected. The receptors were gathered from a man aged 25 to 40 in good health.

V usage is TRBV19 and J usage is TRBJ2-7, with a tentative D call TRBD1 (6 bases). The CDR3 length is 14 residues. The germline gives CDR1 LNHDA, CDR2 SQIVND (reference sequence). V lost 1 base and J lost 3, with 10 bases in between. CDR3 region: CASSIVVQGYEQYF. In DNA form, the CDR3 reads TGTGCCAGTAGTATAGTAGTACAGGGCTACGAGCAGTACTTC. Full variable domain (missing parts from reference TRBV19 and TRBJ2-7): DGGITQSPKYLFRKEGQNVTLSCEQNLNHDAMYWYRQDPGQGLRLIYYSQIVNDFQKGDIAEGYSVSREKKESFPLTVTSAQKNPTAFYLCASSIVVQGYEQYFGPGTRLTVT.

V gene TRBV15 combines with J gene TRBJ2-1; D may be TRBD2 (6 bases). CDR3 length: 17 residues. Germline values: CDR1 LNHNV, CDR2 YYDKDF (reference sequence). V lost 2 bases, J lost 0 bases, and 14 bases lay in between. The DNA of the CDR3 is TGTGCCACCAGCAGACACCCTGGGAGGAGCTCCTACAATGAGCAGTTCTTC. Its translation is CATSRHPGRSSYNEQFF.

This sequence joins TRBV9 and TRBJ2-2; D is possibly TRBD1 (6 bases). The CDR3 runs to 17 residues. V lost 4 bases and J lost 0, with 16 bases in between. The germline gives CDR1 SGDLS, CDR2 YYNGEE. DNA of the CDR3: TGTGCCAGCAGCTTGAGAAGGGGGATAACGAACACCGGGGAGCTGTTTTTT. Translation: CASSLRRGITNTGELFF.

V gene TRBV7-9 combines with J gene TRBJ2-1; D uncertain. Deletions cut 5 bases from V and 14 bases from J, with 7 bases between. The length of the CDR3 is 9 residues. The germline V gene has CDR1 SEHNR and CDR2 FQNEAQ (reference sequence). Here the CDR3 reads CASSSLKFF. In DNA form, the CDR3 reads TGTGCCAGCAGCAGTTTGAAGTTCTTC.